The clone carrying this TCR beta chain has more than one count but fewer than ten. The data derive from a study of T cell changes during pregnancy in multiple sclerosis. Measured with immunoSEQ multiplex PCR; TCRdb has only the in-frame clones, and not every one. The sample consists of about 74,000 clones, about 85% of them appearing once. This TCR came from a female donor with multiple sclerosis, enrolled in a pregnancy study. The source material was peripheral blood, sampled before pregnancy.

The CDR3 loop reads CASSPNRVPDEKLFF. CDR3 in DNA: TGTGCCAGCAGCCCCAACAGGGTCCCCGATGAAAAACTGTTTTTT. The chain employs TRBV9 and TRBJ1-4, with D maybe TRBD1 (6 bases). The CDR3 is 15 amino acids. Trimming took 4 bases from V and 6 from J, leaving 16 bases between them. In germline, CDR1 is SGDLS, CDR2 YYNGEE. The full variable domain, completed using reference TRBV9 and TRBJ1-4, is DSGVTQTPKHLITATGQRVTLRCSPRSGDLSVYWYQQSLDQGLQFLIQYYNGEERAKGNILERFSAQQFPDLHSELNLSSLELGDSALYFCASSPNRVPDEKLFFGSGTQLSVL.